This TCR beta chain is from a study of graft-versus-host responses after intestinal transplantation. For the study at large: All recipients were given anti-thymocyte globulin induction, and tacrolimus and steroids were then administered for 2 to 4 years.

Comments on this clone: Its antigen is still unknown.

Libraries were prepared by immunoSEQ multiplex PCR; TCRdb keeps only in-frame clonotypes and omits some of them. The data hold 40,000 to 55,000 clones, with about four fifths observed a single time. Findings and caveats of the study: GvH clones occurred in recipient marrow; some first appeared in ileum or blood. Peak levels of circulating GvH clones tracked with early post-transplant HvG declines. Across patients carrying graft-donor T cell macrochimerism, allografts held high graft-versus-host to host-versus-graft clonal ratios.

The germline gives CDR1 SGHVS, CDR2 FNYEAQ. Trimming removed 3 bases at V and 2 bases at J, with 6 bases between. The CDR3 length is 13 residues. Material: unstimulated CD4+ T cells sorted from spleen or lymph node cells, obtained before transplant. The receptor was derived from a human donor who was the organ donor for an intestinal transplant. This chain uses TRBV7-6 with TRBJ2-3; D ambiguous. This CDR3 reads CASSFALTDTQYF. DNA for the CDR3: TGTGCCAGCAGCTTCGCCCTCACAGATACGCAGTATTTT. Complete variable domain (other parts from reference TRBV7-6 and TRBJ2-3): GAGVSQSPRYKVTKRGQDVALRCDPISGHVSLYWYRQALGQGPEFLTYFNYEAQQDKSGLPNDRFSAERPEGSISTLTIQRTEQRDSAMYRCASSFALTDTQYFGPGTRLTVL.